A single TCR beta chain is shown here with its context. This record comes from a study of T cell changes during pregnancy in multiple sclerosis. This table comes from immunoSEQ multiplex PCR, and its TCRdb copy is limited to in-frame clones, with some not included. Of 40,000 to 45,000 clones in the sample, 75% to 90% were seen once. The germline V and J ends were trimmed by 1 base and 3 bases, with 13 bases remaining between them. The CDR3 is made up of 15 amino acids. Germline V lookup: CDR1 SEHNR, CDR2 FQNEAQ (reference sequence). This TCR was recovered from a female donor with multiple sclerosis, enrolled in a pregnancy study. This chain links TRBV7-9 with TRBJ2-7, with D possibly matching TRBD1 (6 bases). Source: CD4+ T cells from peripheral blood mononuclear cells, taken in the first trimester of pregnancy. CDR3 region: CASSLGGPSNYEQYF. CDR3 DNA sequence: TGTGCCAGCAGCTTAGGGGGGCCTTCGAACTACGAGCAGTACTTC.